These T cell receptor beta chains were read from a single sample in a study of shared clonotypes between healthy human individuals. Sequencing was performed with immunoSEQ multiplex PCR; in TCRdb, only in-frame clones are kept and a portion is missing. The sample includes hundreds of thousands of clones, approximately 74% of them seen just once. The sample consisted of memory CD4+ T cells sorted from blood. The receptors come from a woman in her twenties or thirties in good health. Both conserved end residues are part of each CDR3. D genes are given only for firm matches. Where a row states a size, it is once, few, many or the class of an expanded clone; other rows omit it.

>.|13|TRBJ1-4|TRBV30|.
CAWSVVGNEKLFF
TGTGCCTGGAGTGTGGTGGGGAATGAAAAACTGTTTTTT
>.|14|TRBJ2-3|TRBV11-2|TRBD1
CASSSLQGADTQYF
TGTGCCAGCAGCTCATTGCAGGGGGCAGATACGCAGTATTTT
>.|14|TRBJ1-1|TRBV21-1|.
CASSKGSGGSEAFF
TGTGCCAGCAGCAAAGGCTCAGGGGGCTCTGAAGCTTTCTTT
>.|15|TRBJ1-6|TRBV30|.
CAWSDRDTYNSPLHF
TGTGCCTGGAGTGATCGGGACACCTATAATTCACCCCTCCACTTT
>.|13|TRBJ1-5|TRBV27|.
CASSPSRDQPQHF
TGTGCCAGCAGTCCCAGTAGAGATCAGCCCCAGCATTTT
>few|17|TRBJ2-5|TRBV5-1|TRBD2
CASSAGTSGSSQETQYF
TGCGCCAGCAGCGCCGGGACTAGCGGGAGTTCCCAAGAGACCCAGTACTTC
>.|16|TRBJ1-4|TRBV7-9|TRBD1
CASSLDRQGAREKLFF
TGTGCCAGCAGCTTAGATCGGCAGGGGGCGCGTGAAAAACTGTTTTTT
>.|17|TRBJ1-1|TRBV19|TRBD1
CASSLIGQGRANTEAFF
TGTGCCAGTAGTCTGATCGGACAGGGTCGGGCGAACACTGAAGCTTTCTTT
>.|13|TRBJ2-5|TRBV18|TRBD2
CASSLGLQETQYF
TGTGCCAGCTCCTTGGGACTACAAGAGACCCAGTACTTC
>once|14|TRBJ2-2|TRBV10-2|.
CASIRSLNTGELFF
TGCGCCAGCATACGTAGTTTGAACACCGGGGAGCTGTTTTTT
>.|12|TRBJ2-2|TRBV7-6|.
CASSGYTGELFF
TGTGCCAGCAGCGGGTATACCGGGGAGCTGTTTTTT
>.|16|TRBJ2-7|TRBV28|TRBD2
CASSSTGAGGPREQYF
TGTGCCAGCAGTTCGACTGGGGCGGGAGGGCCTCGCGAGCAGTACTTC
>.|15|TRBJ2-3|TRBV5-8|.
CASSWWTGVTDTQYF
TGTGCCAGCAGCTGGTGGACGGGAGTTACAGATACGCAGTATTTT
>.|14|TRBJ2-1|TRBV5-1|.
CASSPGRVGDEQFF
TGCGCCAGCAGCCCGGGACGCGTAGGCGATGAGCAGTTCTTC
>.|16|TRBJ2-7|TRBV6-6|.
CASSYSELGSGYEQYF
TGTGCCAGCAGTTACTCTGAGCTCGGCTCAGGGTACGAGCAGTACTTC
>.|14|TRBJ1-2|TRBV27|.
CASSLRGSNYGYTF
TGTGCCAGCAGTTTAAGGGGCTCTAACTATGGCTACACCTTC
>.|17|TRBJ2-5|TRBV25-1|.
CASSDAGGVTYQETQYF
TGTGCCAGCAGTGATGCAGGGGGGGTTACGTACCAAGAGACCCAGTACTTC
>.|18|TRBJ2-3|TRBV4-1|TRBD2
CASSRLAGVPEPTDTQYF
TGCGCCAGCAGCAGACTAGCGGGAGTCCCCGAACCCACAGATACGCAGTATTTT
>.|17|TRBJ2-6|TRBV5-4|.
CASSLSPLGSGANVLTF
TGTGCCAGCAGCTTGAGTCCTCTTGGGTCCGGGGCCAACGTCCTGACTTTC
>.|12|TRBJ2-1|TRBV28|.
CASSLGSNEQFF
TGTGCCAGCAGTTTAGGAAGTAATGAGCAGTTCTTC
>.|16|TRBJ2-1|TRBV25-1|.
CASLAPGAGGNNEQFF
TGTGCCAGCCTTGCGCCCGGCGCGGGCGGGAACAATGAGCAGTTCTTC
>many|14|TRBJ1-5|TRBV27|.
CASSRRGRNQPQHF
TGTGCCAGCAGTCGGAGAGGGAGGAACCAGCCCCAGCATTTT
>.|17|TRBJ2-1|TRBV11-2|.
CASSLDRGSGPYNEQFF
TGTGCCAGCAGCTTAGATCGTGGGAGCGGACCCTACAATGAGCAGTTCTTC
>.|14|TRBJ2-7|TRBV19|.
CASSDQTSTYEQYF
TGTGCCAGTAGTGACCAAACCTCCACCTACGAGCAGTACTTC
>.|14|TRBJ2-7|TRBV25-1|.
CASSAPRSSYEQYF
TGTGCCAGCAGTGCCCCTAGGAGCTCCTACGAGCAGTACTTC
>.|13|TRBJ1-2|TRBV30|.
CAWQEERKVGYTF
TGTGCCTGGCAAGAGGAGCGGAAGGTTGGCTACACCTTC
>.|13|TRBJ1-5|TRBV7-6|.
CASSQGLYQPQHF
TGTGCCAGCAGCCAAGGACTGTATCAGCCCCAGCATTTT
>once|14|TRBJ2-7|TRBV5-8|.
CASSLIAGPYEQYF
TGTGCCAGCAGCTTAATCGCAGGACCCTACGAGCAGTACTTC
>.|15|TRBJ1-5|TRBV11-3|.
CASSLGQFSNQPQHF
TGTGCCAGCAGCTTAGGACAGTTTAGCAATCAGCCCCAGCATTTT
>few|15|TRBJ1-2|TRBV9|.
CASSVARTENYGYTF
TGTGCCAGCAGCGTAGCAAGGACGGAAAACTATGGCTACACCTTC
>.|17|TRBJ2-1|TRBV5-1|.
CASSLGPGRSSYNEQFF
TGCGCCAGCAGCTTGGGCCCCGGGCGGAGCTCCTACAATGAGCAGTTCTTC
>.|14|TRBJ2-5|TRBV19|TRBD1
CASSVTGGQETQYF
TGTGCCAGTAGTGTGACAGGGGGGCAAGAGACCCAGTACTTC
>.|15|TRBJ1-2|TRBV6-5|.
CAIASGDPANYGYTF
TGTGCCATCGCCTCCGGAGATCCTGCTAACTATGGCTACACCTTC
>many|15|TRBJ2-1|TRBV7-8|.
CASSLEYGRYNEQFF
TGTGCCAGCAGCTTAGAGTACGGGCGGTACAATGAGCAGTTCTTC
>.|15|TRBJ2-2|TRBV11-3|.
CASNLVGVEAGELFF
TGTGCCAGCAACTTAGTAGGGGTAGAGGCCGGGGAGCTGTTTTTT
>.|11|TRBJ2-7|TRBV2|.
CASRPNYEQYF
TGTGCCAGCAGGCCCAATTACGAGCAGTACTTC
>.|15|TRBJ2-3|TRBV5-4|.
CASSLRRAGTDTQYF
TGTGCCAGCAGCTTGAGGCGCGCCGGCACAGATACGCAGTATTTT
>.|14|TRBJ1-2|TRBV19|.
CASTQEGSVYGYTF
TGTGCCAGTACCCAGGAGGGCTCGGTCTATGGCTACACCTTC
>.|12|TRBJ2-5|TRBV7-9|.
CAGRALGETQYF
TGTGCCGGACGGGCACTCGGTGAGACCCAGTACTTC